This T cell receptor beta chain appears in the sequencing data of a study of CD8 T cells in Susac syndrome. Background on the study: Patients with Susac syndrome were therapy-naive, treated with corticosteroids, or treated with intravenous immunoglobulin alone when blood was collected.

Study conclusions and caveats: The study recognized that its TCR sequencing and HLA analysis covered a relatively small number of individuals. CD4+ repertoires of Susac syndrome patients lacked detectable clonal expansion.

About this clonotype: Its antigen is still unknown.

TCR beta sequencing covered blood CD8+ and CD4+ T cells. The authors reverse transcribed 0.5 to 1 ug RNA with random hexamers. MiXCR was run by TCRdb on the immunoSEQ multiplex PCR reads, yielding one entry per CDR3 protein. The sample records 200,000 to 300,000 distinct CDR3 sequences, around 96% being singletons. Sequencing input: CD4+ T cells from PBMCs. This sequence originates from a human donor with Susac syndrome.

The CDR3 nucleotides read TGTGCCAGCCGGGACGGACTACGACTACCACTAAATCGGAACACTGAAGCTTTCTTT. It is translated as CASRDGLRLPLNRNTEAFF. The V gene is TRBV5-4, the J gene TRBJ1-1; D might be TRBD1 (5 bases). Germline V gene sequence: CDR1 SGHNT, CDR2 YYREEE (reference sequence). The V end lost 7 bases, the J end lost 1 base, and 29 bases lay between the germline ends. CDR3 length equals 19 residues.